This TCR beta chain is from a study of control samples from healthy donors and cancer patients. Unmatched junction bases numbered 3, after V lost 2 bases and J lost 0 bases. Germline V gene data show CDR1 as SGHRS and CDR2 as YFSETQ. The CDR3 extends over 15 amino acids. Sequencing used immunoSEQ multiplex PCR; TCRdb keeps in-frame clones, though not all of them. Here the sample spans tens of thousands of clones, around 94% being singletons. The chain employs TRBV5-1 and TRBJ1-1, with 8 bases lining up with TRBD1. The specimen was blood. The TCR originated in a man aged 25-45 years in good health. Here the CDR3 DNA reads TGCGCCAGCAGCTTCACGACAGGGGTGAACACTGAAGCTTTCTTT. This codes for CASSFTTGVNTEAFF.